This T cell receptor (beta chain) is from a study of blood T cell repertoires in COVID-19. In the study overall: In each case, the material was cDNA or gDNA derived from T cells, B-cell-depleted T cells, or PBMCs.

As originally analysed: Reference gene primer amplification yielded estimated nucleated cell counts. Assay: immunoSEQ multiplex PCR; the TCRdb copy retains only in-frame clones and omits some. That table is the source of V, J and clone size, and D and trimming were worked out from the DNA. The sample lists approximately 91,000 clones, roughly 85% occurring once. Germline CDR1 and CDR2: SGHNT and YYREEE (reference sequence). V was clipped by 5 bases and J by 4 bases, with 9 bases between them. This CDR3 has 13 amino acids. The material sequenced was peripheral blood. This rearrangement joins TRBV5-4 to TRBJ1-4; maybe TRBD1 (5 bases). This clonotype was sampled from a man between 65 and 85 years old with acute or convalescent COVID-19. The CDR3 is CASSTGLNEKLFF. For the CDR3, the DNA is TGTGCCAGCAGTACGGGACTTAATGAAAAACTGTTTTTT.